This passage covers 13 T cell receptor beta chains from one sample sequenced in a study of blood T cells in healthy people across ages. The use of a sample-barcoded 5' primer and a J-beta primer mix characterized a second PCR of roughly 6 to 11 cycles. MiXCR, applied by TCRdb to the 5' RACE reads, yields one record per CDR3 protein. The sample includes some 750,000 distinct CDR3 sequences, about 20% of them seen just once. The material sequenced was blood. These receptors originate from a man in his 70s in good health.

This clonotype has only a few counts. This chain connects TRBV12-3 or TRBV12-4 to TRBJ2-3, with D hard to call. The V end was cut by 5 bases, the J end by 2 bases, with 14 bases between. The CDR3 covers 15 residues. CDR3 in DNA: TGTGCCAGCAGTCCCAAGTTCGGGTTCACAGATACGCAGTATTTT. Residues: CASSPKFGFTDTQYF.

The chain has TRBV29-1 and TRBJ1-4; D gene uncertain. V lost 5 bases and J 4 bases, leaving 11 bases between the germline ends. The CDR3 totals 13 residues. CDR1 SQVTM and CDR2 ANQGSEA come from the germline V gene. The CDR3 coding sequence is TGCAGCGTTCAGGAGGCTGGTAATGAAAAACTGTTTTTT. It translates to CSVQEAGNEKLFF.

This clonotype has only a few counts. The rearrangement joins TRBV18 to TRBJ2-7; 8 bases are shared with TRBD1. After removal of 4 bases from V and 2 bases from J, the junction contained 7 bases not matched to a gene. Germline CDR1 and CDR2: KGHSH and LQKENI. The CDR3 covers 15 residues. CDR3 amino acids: CASSRDRGKPYEQYF. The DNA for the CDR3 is TGTGCCAGCTCACGTGACAGGGGAAAACCCTACGAGCAGTACTTC.

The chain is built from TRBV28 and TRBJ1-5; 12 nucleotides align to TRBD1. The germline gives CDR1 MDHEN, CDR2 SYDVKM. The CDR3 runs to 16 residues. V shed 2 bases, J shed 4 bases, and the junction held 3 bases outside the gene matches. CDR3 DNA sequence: TGTGCCAGCAGTTTAGGGGGACAGGGGGCAAATCAGCCCCAGCATTTT. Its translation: CASSLGGQGANQPQHF.

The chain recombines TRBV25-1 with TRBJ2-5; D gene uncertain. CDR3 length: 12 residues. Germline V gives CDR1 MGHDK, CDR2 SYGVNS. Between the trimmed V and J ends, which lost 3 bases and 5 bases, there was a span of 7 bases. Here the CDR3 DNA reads TGTGCCAGCAGTGACCCCTGGGAGACCCAGTACTTC. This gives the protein CASSDPWETQYF.

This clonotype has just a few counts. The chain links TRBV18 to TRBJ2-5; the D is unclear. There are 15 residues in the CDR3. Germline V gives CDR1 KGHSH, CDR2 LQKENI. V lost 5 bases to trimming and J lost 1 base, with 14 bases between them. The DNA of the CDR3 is TGTGCCAGCTCATTAAATGGGTGGAGCCAAGAGACCCAGTACTTC. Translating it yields CASSLNGWSQETQYF.

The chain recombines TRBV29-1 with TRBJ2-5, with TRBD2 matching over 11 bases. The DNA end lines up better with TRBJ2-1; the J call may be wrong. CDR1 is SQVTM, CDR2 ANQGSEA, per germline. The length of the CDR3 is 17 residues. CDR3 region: CSVRPGTSGFTYNEQFF. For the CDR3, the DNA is TGCAGCGTTAGGCCCGGGACTAGCGGCTTCACCTACAATGAGCAGTTCTTC.

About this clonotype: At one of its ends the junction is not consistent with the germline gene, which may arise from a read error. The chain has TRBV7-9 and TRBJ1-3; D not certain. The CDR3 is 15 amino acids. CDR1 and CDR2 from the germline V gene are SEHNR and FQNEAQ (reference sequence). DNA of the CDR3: TGTGCCAGCAGCTCCGGAGGGTTCTCTGGAAACGCCATATATTTT. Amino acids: CASSSGGFSGNAIYF.

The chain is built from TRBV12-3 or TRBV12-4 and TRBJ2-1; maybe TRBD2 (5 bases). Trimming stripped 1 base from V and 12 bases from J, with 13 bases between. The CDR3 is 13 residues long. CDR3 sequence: CASSLGLAAAQFF. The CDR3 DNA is TGTGCCAGCAGTTTAGGGCTAGCAGCTGCGCAGTTCTTC.

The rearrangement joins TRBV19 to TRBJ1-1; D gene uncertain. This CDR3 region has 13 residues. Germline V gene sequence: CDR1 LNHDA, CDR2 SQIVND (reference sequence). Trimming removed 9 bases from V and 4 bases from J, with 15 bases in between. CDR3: CARVGRWSTEAFF. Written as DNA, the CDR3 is TGTGCCAGGGTCGGGAGGTGGTCCACTGAAGCTTTCTTT.

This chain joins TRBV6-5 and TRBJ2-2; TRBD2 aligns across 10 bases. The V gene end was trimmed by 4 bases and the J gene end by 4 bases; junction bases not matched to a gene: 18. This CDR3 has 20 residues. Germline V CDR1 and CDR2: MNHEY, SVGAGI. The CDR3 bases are TGTGCCAGCAGTTGCACGGCTATGGGGGGACTAGCGAGATGCACCGGGGAGCTGTTTTTT. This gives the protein CASSCTAMGGLARCTGELFF.

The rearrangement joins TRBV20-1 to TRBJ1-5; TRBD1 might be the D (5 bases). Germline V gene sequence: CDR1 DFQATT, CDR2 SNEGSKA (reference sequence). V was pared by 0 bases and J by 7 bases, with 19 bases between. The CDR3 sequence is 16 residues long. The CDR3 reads CSARDLRDGTGQPQHF. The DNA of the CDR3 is TGCAGTGCTAGAGATCTTAGGGACGGTACAGGACAGCCCCAGCATTTT.

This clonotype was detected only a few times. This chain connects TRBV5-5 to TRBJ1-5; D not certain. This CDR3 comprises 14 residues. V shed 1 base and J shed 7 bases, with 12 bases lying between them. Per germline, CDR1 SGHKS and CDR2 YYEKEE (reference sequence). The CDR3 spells CASSLLGLLQPQHF. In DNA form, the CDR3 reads TGTGCCAGCAGCTTGCTGGGTCTCTTACAGCCCCAGCATTTT.